This T cell receptor (beta chain) was recorded in a study of PD-1 blockade in mismatch repair-deficient tumors. Study context: Patients had eleven to twelve mismatch repair-deficient cancer types, all previously treated and progressing.

Regarding this clone: Antigen unknown.

Study observations and caveats: Rapid post-treatment expansion, then contraction, generally preceding radiologic response, marked tumor-resident clones.

All patients were mismatch repair deficient, assessed by either PCR or immunohistochemistry. Three pembrolizumab responders had their TCRs sequenced. Only in-frame clones appear in the TCRdb table, and some are missing; sequencing was by immunoSEQ multiplex PCR. The profile shows roughly 45,000 clones, around 77% of them singletons. The CDR3 length is 15 residues. V was trimmed by 0 bases and J by 1 base, leaving 7 bases between them. Germline lookup yields CDR1 MGHRA and CDR2 YSYEKL. The sequence was collected from an adult with mismatch repair-deficient cancer. The rearrangement joins TRBV4-1 to TRBJ1-5; no definite D call. Sample: PBMCs, taken before pembrolizumab treatment. Written as DNA, the CDR3 is TGCGCCAGCAGCCAAGAACCTGGGAGCAATCAGCCCCAGCATTTT. Translating it yields CASSQEPGSNQPQHF.